This TCR beta chain was retrieved from a study of blood T cell repertoires in COVID-19. Study at large: Samples came from the United States, Italy and Spain, spanning acute and convalescent COVID-19. T cells, B-cell-depleted T cells, or PBMCs supplied cDNA or gDNA.

The CDR3 loop spans 14 amino acids. The germline CDR1 and CDR2 sequences are LGHDT and YNNKEL (reference sequence). The germline V and J ends were trimmed by 3 bases and 6 bases, with 15 bases remaining between them. The data were produced by immunoSEQ multiplex PCR, yet TCRdb's version contains in-frame clones alone and is incomplete. The sample holds some 200,000 clones; approximately 78% are singletons and the top ten take roughly 10%. The clonotype was recovered from a woman of 80 years or more with acute or convalescent COVID-19. The genes are TRBV3-1 (or the pseudogene TRBV3-2) and TRBJ2-7, with unresolved D. The sample comprised peripheral blood. The CDR3 DNA reads TGTGCCAGCAGCCACCTCGGAACATCGGGCGAGCAGTACTTC. Protein: CASSHLGTSGEQYF.